A single sample is the source of the 3 T cell receptor beta chains below, sequenced in a study of Ad26.COV2.S vaccination and SARS-CoV-2 variants. Clones were read by immunoSEQ multiplex PCR, and TCRdb kept only the in-frame ones, dropping some. Among some 240,000 clones listed, 87% were seen once. Stated treatment: about 20 received Ad26.COV2.S at low or high dose, single or two shots; 5 received placebo; per-sample allocation not given. Collection of the samples took place on day 63 after the first injection of vaccine or placebo. Sequenced here: peripheral blood, sampled in a trial of Ad26.COV2.S vaccine versus placebo. These receptors were collected from a person aged 18-65 years who received the Ad26.COV2.S COVID-19 vaccine or a placebo.

V and J are TRBV5-1 and TRBJ1-2; 7 bases match TRBD1. Germline V gives CDR1 SGHRS, CDR2 YFSETQ. This CDR3 contains 14 residues. The trim removed 4 bases at V and 2 bases at J, leaving 5 bases unmatched. The chain's CDR3 is CASSVGQANYGYTF. CDR3 DNA sequence: TGCGCCAGCAGCGTCGGACAGGCGAACTATGGCTACACCTTC.

The V and J genes are TRBV9 and TRBJ2-5, with 8 bases lining up with TRBD1. This CDR3 has 15 residues. The V and J ends lost 3 bases and 3 bases, in that order; junction bases with no gene match: 7. Per germline, CDR1 SGDLS and CDR2 YYNGEE. In DNA, the CDR3 is TGTGCCAGCAGCGGCCTTGGACAGGGAGAAGAGACCCAGTACTTC. Protein product: CASSGLGQGEETQYF.

V gene TRBV19 combines with J gene TRBJ1-5; TRBD1 agrees at 7 bases. The germline V gene encodes CDR1 LNHDA and CDR2 SQIVND (reference sequence). Trimming removed 7 bases from V and 10 bases from J; junction bases left unmatched: 22. This CDR3 region has 17 residues. Written as DNA, the CDR3 is TGTGCCAGTAAAATGGAGGGACAGACCCTCAACTGGTACCCCCAGCATTTT. The encoded protein is CASKMEGQTLNWYPQHF.